The 24 T cell receptor beta chains listed next were all sequenced from one sample in a study of T cell repertoires in cytomegalovirus infection. MiXCR, run by TCRdb on the reads, gives a single entry per CDR3 protein. This table holds roughly 700,000 distinct CDR3 sequences, around 35% found once. The antigens for these receptors are not known. This specimen consisted of cultured PBMCs, obtained from culture after CMV antigen stimulation. The receptors were sampled from a human donor in good health (CMV status not recorded). Some clones in this sample may be carry-over from other donors' samples.

The chain employs TRBV6-1 and TRBJ1-5, with D unresolved. The CDR3 is made up of 15 amino acids. Between the trimmed V and J ends, which lost 0 bases and 0 bases, there was a span of 6 bases. The V gene's germline CDR1 is MNHNS and CDR2 SASEGT. CDR3 sequence reads: CASSEAGYSNQPQHF. DNA of the CDR3: TGTGCCAGCAGTGAAGCTGGCTATAGCAATCAGCCCCAGCATTTT.

In this sample, this clonotype turned up many times. The genes are TRBV7-2 and TRBJ2-3; D ambiguous. Germline V CDR1 and CDR2: SGHTA, FQGNSA. CDR3 length equals 14 residues. Trimming took 5 bases from V and 0 from J, leaving 9 bases between them. CDR3 loop: CASSPVLSTDTQYF. The CDR3 DNA follows: TGTGCCAGCAGCCCAGTGTTGAGCACAGATACGCAGTATTTT. The full variable domain, completed using reference TRBV7-2 and TRBJ2-3, is GAGVSQSPSNKVTEKGKDVELRCDPISGHTALYWYRQSLGQGLEFLIYFQGNSAPDKSGLPSDRFSAERTGGSVSTLTIQRTQQEDSAVYLCASSPVLSTDTQYFGPGTRLTVL.

This chain links TRBV7-8 with TRBJ2-7, with D possibly TRBD2 on 6 matching bases. Germline loops: CDR1 SGHVS, CDR2 FQNEAQ. V gave up 3 bases and J gave up 7 bases, with 16 bases separating them. The CDR3 is 14 residues long. The CDR3, as DNA: TGTGCCAGCAGCTTTTGGTCGAGGGCGGGAGAGCAGTACTTC. This codes for CASSFWSRAGEQYF.

The V and J genes are TRBV27 and TRBJ2-5; D perhaps matches TRBD2 (5 bases). Germline V CDR1 and CDR2: MNHEY, SMNVEV (reference sequence). V lost 9 bases, J lost 5 bases, and 19 bases lay in between. This CDR3 is built from 14 residues. In DNA form, the CDR3 reads TGTGCCAGTTCCCAAATCGGGATTCCGGAGACCCAGTACTTC. Its translation: CASSQIGIPETQYF.

This clonotype was seen only a few times. The chain combines TRBV29-1 with TRBJ1-2; 8 nucleotides match TRBD1. The CDR3 contains 16 residues. V shed 6 bases, J shed 4 bases, and the junction held 16 bases outside the gene matches. Germline lookup yields CDR1 SQVTM and CDR2 ANQGSEA. The CDR3 reads CSVVRDRNGYGYGYTF. CDR3 sequence (DNA): TGCAGCGTAGTCCGGGACAGGAATGGTTATGGCTATGGCTACACCTTC.

This clonotype was seen repeatedly, ten times or more. The rearrangement links TRBV7-2 to TRBJ1-2, with a possible D match to TRBD1 (5 bases). From germline, CDR1 is SGHTA and CDR2 FQGNSA. CDR3 length equals 15 residues. V was cut by 2 bases and J by 9 bases, with 19 bases left in between. DNA of the CDR3: TGTGCCAGCAGCTTATTCCCCCCCCTAGGGGCTAGCTACACCTTC. Protein: CASSLFPPLGASYTF.

The chain joins TRBV20-1 to TRBJ1-3, with 8 bases matching TRBD1. Per germline, CDR1 DFQATT and CDR2 SNEGSKA (reference sequence). The CDR3 spans 16 residues. V lost 6 bases to trimming and J lost 0 bases; unmatched junction nucleotides: 10. CDR3 loop: CSAWNPGQVSGNTIYF. For the CDR3, the DNA is TGCAGTGCCTGGAATCCGGGACAGGTCTCTGGAAACACCATATATTTT.

This chain connects TRBV2 to TRBJ2-5; the match to TRBD1 covers 9 bases. The length of the CDR3 is 14 residues. After removal of 6 bases from V and 5 bases from J, the junction contained 7 bases not matched to a gene. Looked up from germline, CDR1 is SNHLY and CDR2 is FYNNEI. The CDR3 sequence is CASRPGQGDETQYF. Here the CDR3 DNA reads TGTGCCAGCAGGCCGGGACAGGGTGACGAGACCCAGTACTTC.

Ten or more counts support this clonotype. The gene calls are TRBV12-3 or TRBV12-4 and TRBJ2-5; TRBD2 matches at 7 bases. The ends lost 6 bases at V and 4 bases at J; junction bases unmatched: 8. The CDR3 loop spans 14 amino acids. CDR3 nucleotides: TGTGCCAGCAGCCTGACTAGCCCGGCAGAGACCCAGTACTTC. Its translation is CASSLTSPAETQYF.

The chain has TRBV5-6 and TRBJ1-1, with D maybe TRBD1 (5 bases). Trimming pared 0 bases from V and 3 bases from J, leaving 15 bases between. CDR3 length: 16 amino acids. Germline V lookup: CDR1 SGHDT, CDR2 YYEEEE. In DNA form, the CDR3 reads TGTGCCAGCAGCTTGGGTTGGGGCGCTAAGGACACTGAAGCTTTCTTT. This codes for CASSLGWGAKDTEAFF.

This clonotype was seen only a few times. V is TRBV12-3 or TRBV12-4 and J is TRBJ2-3; D might be TRBD1 (6 bases). V was cut by 6 bases and J by 2 bases, with 15 bases left in between. CDR3 length: 15 amino acids. CDR3: CASRAQGLDTDTQYF. CDR3 bases: TGTGCCAGCAGGGCCCAGGGGCTAGACACAGATACGCAGTATTTT.

This chain connects TRBV10-3 to TRBJ2-7, with D tentatively TRBD1 or TRBD2 (6 bases each). V gave up 3 bases and J gave up 5 bases, with 17 bases separating them. CDR3 size: 15 residues. Germline loops: CDR1 ENHRY, CDR2 SYGVKD. CDR3 in amino acids: CAISDGATGRNEQYF. CDR3 sequence (DNA): TGTGCCATCAGTGACGGAGCCACAGGGAGGAACGAGCAGTACTTC.

Only a few counts were recorded for this clonotype. The chain employs TRBV12-5 and TRBJ1-5; 11 bases match TRBD1. In germline, CDR1 is LGHNT, CDR2 FRNRAP. This CDR3 contains 14 residues. V shed 5 bases, J shed 6 bases, and the junction held 3 bases outside the gene matches. As DNA, the CDR3 is TGTGCTAGTGGTCCCGGGACAGGGGGTCAGCCCCAGCATTTT. Translating it yields CASGPGTGGQPQHF.

This clonotype was recorded many times. The V and J genes are TRBV7-2 and TRBJ2-1; D is unresolved. Germline values: CDR1 SGHTA, CDR2 FQGNSA. V gave up 1 base and J gave up 10 bases, with 11 bases separating them. The CDR3 is 13 amino acids. CDR3 amino acids: CASSLDSAREQFF. The CDR3 DNA is TGTGCCAGCAGCTTAGATTCGGCCCGGGAGCAGTTCTTC.

The chain combines TRBV4-3 with TRBJ1-3; D is undetermined. Germline-derived CDR1 and CDR2 are LGHNA and YSLEER. The CDR3 sequence is 13 residues long. Trimming stripped 0 bases from V and 10 bases from J, with 10 bases between. The CDR3 DNA is TGCGCCAGCAGCCAAGATACCCGGTCTACCATATATTTT. Its translation: CASSQDTRSTIYF.

This clonotype was counted many times. CDR3 sequence: CASGPWLGGQETQYF. As DNA, the CDR3 is TGTGCCAGCGGACCCTGGTTAGGAGGTCAAGAGACCCAGTACTTC. J is TRBJ2-5 and V is TRBV7-8; TRBD2 is a possible D gene (5 bases). Germline V gene lookup returns CDR1 SGHVS and CDR2 FQNEAQ. This CDR3 has 15 residues. V was shortened by 8 bases and J by 2 bases, with 18 bases between the two germline ends.

This clonotype has just a few counts. The rearrangement joins TRBV28 to TRBJ2-7, with D possibly matching TRBD2 (6 bases). CDR1 and CDR2 from the germline V gene are MDHEN and SYDVKM. V dropped 5 bases and J dropped 6 bases, with 20 bases sitting between them. The CDR3 is 15 amino acids. DNA for the CDR3: TGTGCCAGCAGTGACGCAAACTTAATCGGGGGCGAGCAGTACTTC. This gives the protein CASSDANLIGGEQYF. The full variable domain, completed using reference TRBV28 and TRBJ2-7, is DVKVTQSSRYLVKRTGEKVFLECVQDMDHENMFWYRQDPGLGLRLIYFSYDVKMKEKGDIPEGYSVSREKKERFSLILESASTNQTSMYLCASSDANLIGGEQYFGPGTRLTVT.

The gene calls are TRBV15 and TRBJ2-3, with D unresolved. V was shortened by 3 bases and J by 2 bases, with 9 bases between the two germline ends. This CDR3 is built from 14 residues. The V gene's germline CDR1 is LNHNV and CDR2 YYDKDF (reference sequence). The CDR3 DNA is TGTGCCACCAGCAGCGTAGTCTACACAGATACGCAGTATTTT. Translating it yields CATSSVVYTDTQYF.

The chain combines TRBV18 with TRBJ2-4; 10 positions match TRBD2. Per germline, CDR1 KGHSH and CDR2 LQKENI. The CDR3 is 17 amino acids. With V trimmed by 2 bases and J by 6 bases, 10 bases remained unmatched. CDR3 DNA sequence: TGTGCCAGCTCACCAATAGGTGTCGGGACTAGCGTAAACATTCAGTACTTC. The encoded protein is CASSPIGVGTSVNIQYF.

A few counts support this clonotype. The chain couples TRBV11-3 to TRBJ2-2; 13 bases map to TRBD2. Germline values: CDR1 SGHNT, CDR2 YENEEA. The V gene end was trimmed by 1 base and the J gene end by 6 bases; junction bases not matched to a gene: 2. This CDR3 is built from 16 residues. The CDR3 DNA sequence: TGTGCCAGCAGCTTAGCGACTAGCGGGAGGTCCGGGGAGCTGTTTTTT. It codes for CASSLATSGRSGELFF.

In this sample, this clonotype turned up a few times. This chain uses TRBV12-3 or TRBV12-4 with TRBJ2-1, with TRBD2 identical over 8 bases. The CDR3 spans 14 residues. V gave up 7 bases and J gave up 6 bases; unmatched junction bases: 8. The CDR3 region has the DNA TGTGCCAGCACCAATAGCGGGAAGGTCAATGAGCAGTTCTTC. Amino acids: CASTNSGKVNEQFF.

The chain recombines TRBV19 with TRBJ2-1; maybe TRBD2 (6 bases). CDR1 and CDR2 from the germline V gene are LNHDA and SQIVND (reference sequence). This CDR3 spans 17 amino acids. The germline V and J ends were trimmed by 2 bases and 7 bases, with 21 bases remaining between them. Here the CDR3 reads CASSISRTRGRTNEQFF. DNA for the CDR3: TGTGCCAGTAGTATAAGTCGGACCCGGGGGAGAACGAATGAGCAGTTCTTC.

This clonotype was seen a few times. This rearrangement joins TRBV6-6 to TRBJ1-5; D is possibly TRBD1 (6 bases). Germline loops: CDR1 MNHNY, CDR2 SVGAGI (reference sequence). This CDR3 is 17 amino acids long. V lost 2 bases to trimming and J lost 4 bases, with 18 bases between them. The CDR3 DNA reads as TGTGCCAGCAGTTACGGGCCGGGACAACGCCCGAATCAGCCCCAGCATTTT. This translates into CASSYGPGQRPNQPQHF.

The V gene is TRBV20-1, the J gene TRBJ2-3; tentative D call: TRBD2 (6 bases). The germline V gene has CDR1 DFQATT and CDR2 SNEGSKA (reference sequence). V was shortened by 0 bases and J by 6 bases, with 13 bases between the two germline ends. There are 14 residues in the CDR3. The CDR3 bases are TGCAGTGCTAGAGATGTGGCGGGAAGGGATACGCAGTATTTT. Translating it yields CSARDVAGRDTQYF.